This note documents a single TCR beta chain sequence. No quality values exist for individual bases; no much larger clone is one base distant. This sample is part of a study of graft-versus-host responses after intestinal transplantation (dated by TCRdb to about 2021). The study in broad terms: The transplants that recipients got were multivisceral, liver-intestinal, or isolated intestinal. Every recipient was given anti-thymocyte globulin induction, then maintenance tacrolimus and steroids for about 3 years. Rather than being sequenced by the commercial service, samples from a few later patients were sequenced in-house on an Illumina MiSeq and processed with MiXCR. After intestinal transplantation, graft-versus-host and host-versus-graft alloreactive T cell clones were followed in the graft, circulation and bone marrow using bulk TCR-beta CDR3 sequencing. To identify alloreactive clones, pre-transplant mixed lymphocyte reaction products were sequenced and compared with unstimulated pre-transplant donor and recipient T cells. Of the 20 to 30 intestinal transplant recipients enrolled in the cohort, one of whom was a retransplant, 3 patients without pretransplant specimens were excluded. Donor T cell macrochimerism was defined as a peak of at least 4% donor T cells among recipient peripheral blood mononuclear cells.

The library relied on the immunoSEQ multiplex PCR assay. For most patients, genomic DNA was isolated with the Qiagen DNeasy Blood and Tissue Kit and shipped frozen to Adaptive Biotechnologies for TCR sequencing. Adaptive Biotechnologies carried out high-throughput TCR-beta CDR3 sequencing of genomic DNA for most patients. The study's processing was this. TCR sequencing data for around 19 patients were retrieved from Adaptive's ImmunoSEQ software; three other patients were processed with MiXCR and VDJtools. To correct CD4 versus CD8 sorting errors, any sequence found in both subsets at a frequency ratio below 5:1 was removed. CDR3 nucleotide sequences shared between donor and recipient were removed because their origin could not be assigned. Alloreactive clones required at least 2-fold expansion over unstimulated cells and minimum CFSE-low frequency of 0.002% (template counts) or 0.001% (read counts). Clones detected in sequenced pre-transplant spleen, lymph node, or MLR CFSE-low populations of the donor or recipient were defined as mappable. The cumulative frequency of alloreactive clones was calculated as a percentage of all sequences, weighted by copy number. The immuneACCESS repertoire file appears here via TCRdb, limited to in-frame rearrangements. These files lack a portion of the clones; in checked studies, under half of the deficit traces to unresolved V genes, and the cause of the others is not known. Clone size and the V and J calls come from that table; the DNA yielded D and trimming. The sample data list 6,500 to 10,000 clones, and 25% to 35% of these were observed just once. The top ten clones comprise approximately 5% of the sample.

V is cut back by 4 bases and J by 3 bases, with 7 bases in the junction unmatched. CDR3 length: 16 amino acids, cysteine to phenylalanine. This entry keeps only the CDR3 DNA: 48 bases, framed from base 1. Sequences MNHEY (CDR1) and SMNVEV (CDR2) are obtained from the germline V gene (reference sequence). This specimen's time point label, interpreted: cells obtained before transplantation from donor or recipient. In the mixed lymphocyte reactions, about 200,000 CFSE-labeled pre-transplant responders were plated with about 200,000 irradiated violet-dye-labeled stimulators and cultured for about six days. After the mixed lymphocyte reaction, proliferating CD3+CD4+CFSE-low and CD3+CD8+CFSE-low responder cells were FACS-sorted on a BD Influx sorter. What the work shows at the level of the full study, not this receptor alone: The relatively low number and heterogeneity of intestinal transplant patients limited the conclusions. Early after transplant, declines in HvG clones were associated with peak levels of circulating GvH clones. High GvH to HvG T cell clonal ratios were observed in the allografts of patients with donor T cell macrochimerism. GvH clones turned up in recipient bone marrow, with some appearing earlier in ileal mucosa or blood, a pattern consistent with an intestinal mucosal origin.

The receptor was derived from a human patient who received an intestinal transplant. The rearranged segments are TRBV27 and TRBJ1-5; 9 middle bases align to TRBD1. The input for sequencing was alloreactive CD4+ T cells from a mixed lymphocyte reaction culture, taken before intestinal transplant. The cell subset or site label of this sample denotes: CFSE-low proliferating T cells sorted from approximately six-day pre-transplant mixed lymphocyte reaction (GvH or HvG direction). This receptor has the CDR3 CASSSSGTGINQPQHF. The nucleotides read TGTGCCAGCAGTTCATCGGGGACAGGGATCAATCAGCCCCAGCATTTT.